These 4 T cell receptor beta chains were all obtained from the same sample, sequenced in a study of blood T cell repertoires in COVID-19. Using immunoSEQ multiplex PCR, the repertoire was profiled, and TCRdb retains in-frame clones only, with some absent. The repertoire consists of around 85,000 clones, with about 82% occurring once and the leading ten covering 8%. The material sequenced was peripheral blood. These receptors originate from a man aged 50 or older with active COVID-19.

V gene TRBV5-4 combines with J gene TRBJ1-2; tentatively, D is TRBD1 (5 bases). Trimming left V 0 bases short and J 7 bases short, with 19 bases between. Looked up from germline, CDR1 is SGHNT and CDR2 is YYREEE (reference sequence). This CDR3 comprises 16 residues. CDR3 DNA: TGTGCCAGCAGCTTGGGAAGGGGCCGGCTTGGTAGTGGCTACACCTTC. Amino acids: CASSLGRGRLGSGYTF.

The J gene is TRBJ1-2, the V gene TRBV6-2 or TRBV6-3; 12 bases are a match to TRBD1. Germline values: CDR1 MNHEY, CDR2 SVGEGT. There are 14 residues in the CDR3. Trimming removed 6 bases from V and 6 bases from J; junction bases left unmatched: 5. CDR3 sequence: CASSLRDRGHGYTF. In nucleotides, the CDR3 is TGTGCCAGCAGCCTCCGGGACAGGGGGCATGGCTACACCTTC.

This clone was seen once. V and J are TRBV30 and TRBJ2-3; 9 nucleotides align to TRBD2. The V gene's germline CDR1 is GTSNPN and CDR2 SVGIG (reference sequence). Unmatched junction bases numbered 6, after V lost 1 base and J lost 1 base. This CDR3 has 16 residues. CDR3 bases: TGTGCCTGGAGTGGGGGGGGACTAGCCCGCACAGATACGCAGTATTTT. Translating gives CAWSGGGLARTDTQYF.

V and J are TRBV30 and TRBJ1-1, with no clear D. The germline V gene has CDR1 GTSNPN and CDR2 SVGIG (reference sequence). The CDR3 consists of 11 residues. V was shortened by 1 base and J by 4 bases, with 4 bases between the two germline ends. This CDR3 is CAWSESTEAFF. The CDR3, as DNA: TGTGCCTGGAGTGAGAGCACTGAAGCTTTCTTT.